These 9 T cell receptor beta chains came from one sample sequenced in a study of blood T cell repertoires in COVID-19. Measured with immunoSEQ multiplex PCR; TCRdb has only the in-frame clones, and not every one. The data show around 150,000 clones, over 80% seen once. The sample was PBMCs or T cells enriched from blood (not recorded which). Every receptor here comes from a woman between 55 and 75 years old who had recovered from COVID-19.

V and J are TRBV5-1 and TRBJ2-1; 13 bases line up with TRBD2. The CDR3 spans 17 residues. Germline trimming cut 4 bases from V and 8 bases from J; bases unmatched to any gene: 12. Per the germline V gene, CDR1 is SGHRS and CDR2 is YFSETQ. CDR3 coding DNA: TGCGCCAGCAGCAGGGGACTAGCGGGATCTACTTTAGATGAGCAGTTCTTC. Protein product: CASSRGLAGSTLDEQFF.

CDR3 in amino acids: CASSFGAALPSYEQYF. The DNA of the CDR3 is TGTGCCAGCAGCTTTGGCGCGGCCCTACCCTCCTACGAGCAGTACTTC. The chain carries TRBV5-6 and TRBJ2-7; no definite D call. Germline CDR1 and CDR2: SGHDT and YYEEEE. Trimming cost V 2 bases and J 0 bases, with 15 bases left between them. The CDR3 has 16 residues. The full variable domain, its missing parts supplied by reference TRBV5-6 and TRBJ2-7, is DAGVTQSPTHLIKTRGQQVTLRCSPKSGHDTVSWYQQALGQGPQFIFQYYEEEERQRGNFPDRFSGHQFPNYSSELNVNALLLGDSALYLCASSFGAALPSYEQYFGPGTRLTVT.

V and J are TRBV3-1 (or the pseudogene TRBV3-2) and TRBJ1-4, with D possibly TRBD1 on 5 matching bases. The CDR3 contains 15 residues. Germline V gives CDR1 LGHDT, CDR2 YNNKEL (reference sequence). V lost 4 bases to trimming and J lost 3 bases, with 12 bases between them. The CDR3 DNA reads TGTGCCAGCAGCCCCTCGCTAGGGGCTAATGAAAAACTGTTTTTT. It encodes CASSPSLGANEKLFF.

The chain employs TRBV18 and TRBJ1-4; the D gene is possibly TRBD1 (6 bases). The length of the CDR3 is 13 residues. V lost 2 bases and J lost 8, with 9 bases in between. The V gene's germline CDR1 is KGHSH and CDR2 LQKENI. CDR3 nucleotide sequence: TGTGCCAGCTCACCAGATCAGGGGGAAAAACTGTTTTTT. This codes for CASSPDQGEKLFF. The variable domain in full, completed from reference TRBV18 and TRBJ1-4, reads NAGVMQNPRHLVRRRGQEARLRCSPMKGHSHVYWYRQLPEEGLKFMVYLQKENIIDESGMPKERFSAEFPKEGPSILRIQQVVRGDSAAYFCASSPDQGEKLFFGSGTQLSVL.

This clone was seen a few times. The rearrangement uses TRBV27 and TRBJ1-1; 7 bases match TRBD1. The CDR3 has 14 amino acids. The V segment lost 6 bases and the J segment 1 base; nucleotides outside the gene matches: 5. Per the germline V gene, CDR1 is MNHEY and CDR2 is SMNVEV (reference sequence). Written as DNA, the CDR3 is TGTGCCAGCAGCGTGACAGGGACGAACACTGAAGCTTTCTTT. It codes for CASSVTGTNTEAFF.

The V and J genes are TRBV5-1 and TRBJ1-2; no clear D. CDR1 SGHRS and CDR2 YFSETQ come from the germline V gene. V lost 5 bases and J lost 0, with 11 bases in between. CDR3 length: 14 residues. The DNA for the CDR3 is TGCGCCAGCAGAAGAACAGTCGCTAACTATGGCTACACCTTC. It specifies CASRRTVANYGYTF.

The gene calls are TRBV4-1 and TRBJ2-6, with D possibly being TRBD2 (6 bases). CDR3 length: 16 residues. The V end lost 0 bases, the J end lost 2 bases, and 8 bases lay between the germline ends. Germline lookup yields CDR1 MGHRA and CDR2 YSYEKL. The CDR3 is CASSQDGGAGANVLTF. The DNA for the CDR3 is TGCGCCAGCAGCCAAGACGGGGGTGCTGGGGCCAACGTCCTGACTTTC.

This chain joins TRBV9 and TRBJ2-1; the match to TRBD2 covers 9 bases. The germline V gene has CDR1 SGDLS and CDR2 YYNGEE. Trimming cost V 0 bases and J 7 bases; bases outside gene matches: 5. The CDR3 covers 15 residues. CDR3 sequence (DNA): TGTGCCAGCAGCGTAGAAGTAGCGGGGGCGAATGAGCAGTTCTTC. Translation: CASSVEVAGANEQFF.

This sequence joins TRBV6-1 and TRBJ2-3, with D perhaps TRBD2 (6 bases). The V and J ends lost 2 bases and 6 bases respectively, with 12 bases between them. Germline CDR1 MNHNS, CDR2 SASEGT. This CDR3 is built from 14 residues. The CDR3: CASSEIGGVDTQYF. Here the CDR3 DNA reads TGTGCCAGCAGTGAAATCGGGGGAGTTGATACGCAGTATTTT.